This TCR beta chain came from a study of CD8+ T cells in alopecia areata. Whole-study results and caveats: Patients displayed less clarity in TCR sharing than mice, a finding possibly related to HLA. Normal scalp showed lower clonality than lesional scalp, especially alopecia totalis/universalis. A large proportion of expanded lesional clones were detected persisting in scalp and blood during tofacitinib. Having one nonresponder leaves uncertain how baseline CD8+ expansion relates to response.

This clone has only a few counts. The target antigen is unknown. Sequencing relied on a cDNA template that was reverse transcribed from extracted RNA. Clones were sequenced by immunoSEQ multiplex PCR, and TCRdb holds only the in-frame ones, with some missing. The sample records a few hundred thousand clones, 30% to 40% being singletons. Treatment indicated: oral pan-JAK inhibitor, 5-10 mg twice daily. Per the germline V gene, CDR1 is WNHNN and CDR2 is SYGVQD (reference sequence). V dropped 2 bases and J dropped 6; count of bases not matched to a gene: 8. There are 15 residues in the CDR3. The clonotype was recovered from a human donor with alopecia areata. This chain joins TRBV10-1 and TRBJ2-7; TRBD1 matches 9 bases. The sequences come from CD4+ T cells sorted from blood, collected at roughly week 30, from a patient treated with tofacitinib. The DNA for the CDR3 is TGCGCCAGCAGTGAGCGTCCCGGGACAGGGACCGAGCAGTACTTC. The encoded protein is CASSERPGTGTEQYF.